This paragraph reports one TCR beta chain. Its specific antigen is unknown. No much larger clone exists at a distance of one base, and base qualities are not known. Samples from volunteer blood donors who had recovered from COVID-19 were contributed by a second Seattle source. The collaborating institutions used their own protocols to collect whole blood in K2EDTA tubes. Collaborator samples were shipped for TCRbeta analysis as frozen whole blood, isolated PBMCs, or DNA extracted from either sample type. The immunoSEQ Assay, a bias-controlled multiplex PCR, was used to amplify TCRbeta CDR3 regions from genomic DNA. The original pipeline was this. Within the assay, amplification of reference gene primers was used to estimate how many nucleated cells each sample contained. To quantify the absolute abundance of each unique TCRbeta CDR3 rearrangement, sequence reads were collapsed and filtered. For each sample, productive Simpson clonality was calculated as the square root of Simpson's diversity index over productive rearrangements. TCRdb took this table from immuneACCESS and kept in-frame rearrangements with V and J called. Such tables lack part of the clones; where checked against another copy, unresolved V genes explain under half of the gap, and the rest is unexplained. Clone size and the V and J calls come from that table; the DNA yielded D and trimming. The sample table contains about 260,000 clones; only one count was recorded for about 90% of them. Roughly 2.2% of the sample is in the top ten clones.

These data belong to a study of blood T cell repertoires in COVID-19 (dated by TCRdb to between 2020 and 2021). About the investigation overall: Collaborator samples came from the United States, Italy and Spain and covered acute and convalescent phases of COVID-19. The samples were drawn from two sources: the first 160 participants of the ongoing ImmuneRACE study, and 950 to 1,500 subjects contributed by 6 global collaborators. Subjects who had been exposed to COVID-19, were actively infected with it, or had recovered from it provided the deeply sampled blood TCRbeta repertoires that made up the dataset. The prospective study material was composed of cDNA or gDNA derived from T cells, B-cell-depleted T cells, or PBMCs. Nearly every sample came with metadata listing a de-identified subject ID, COVID-19 status, age in years and sex. Where HLA class I and class II types were available, the types were taken from metadata supplied by the sample provider, not from assay-based typing. A freely available public database, intended as a resource for researchers studying the immune response to SARS-CoV-2, is where the repertoires were released. General study outcomes and caveats: How much clinical and demographic metadata was included differed by source and by participant, and the metadata was provided uncurated.

Reading the germline V gene (reference sequence) gives CDR1 MNHEY and CDR2 SMNVEV. Between the V and J ends, shortened by 0 bases and 0 bases respectively, the junction contains 10 bases. Reading from cysteine to phenylalanine, the CDR3 counts 16 amino acids. The DNA shown is the 48-base CDR3, in frame from base 1. The chain employs TRBV27 and TRBJ2-3; the D gene is unclear. This receptor was taken from a woman aged 45-65 years who had recovered from COVID-19. The source material was peripheral blood. This receptor carries the CDR3 CASSLSQVPSTDTQYF. The bases read TGTGCCAGCAGTTTATCCCAGGTTCCTAGCACAGATACGCAGTATTTT.